The 30 T cell receptor beta chains in this list originate from one sample, sequenced in a study of T cell repertoires in cytomegalovirus infection. MiXCR was run by TCRdb on the reads, yielding one entry per CDR3 protein. This sample has approximately 500,000 distinct CDR3 sequences; about 25% occur once, and the top ten carry over 10%. The sequencing sample was made of PBMCs. These receptor sequences come from a human donor in good health (CMV status not recorded). Some clones in this sample may be carry-over from other donors' samples.

About this clonotype itself: This may be a read error, as it is one base from a much larger clone. DNA for the CDR3: TGTGCCAGCGTAGCTTCGACGTCGCGAGCTTTCTTT. This gives the protein CASVASTSRAFF. The rearrangement links TRBV28 to TRBJ1-1; D gene uncertain. This CDR3 has 12 amino acids. From germline, CDR1 is MDHEN and CDR2 SYDVKM. Trimming left V 8 bases short and J 10 bases short, with 17 bases between.

The chain has TRBV4-1 and TRBJ2-5; 7 bases are a match to TRBD1. This CDR3 comprises 15 residues. J gave up 0 bases and V 2 bases, and 3 bases lay outside the gene matches. Germline values: CDR1 MGHRA, CDR2 YSYEKL. This CDR3 reads CASSQPGQYQETQYF. As DNA, the CDR3 is TGCGCCAGCAGCCAACCGGGACAGTACCAAGAGACCCAGTACTTC.

The gene calls are TRBV6-2 or TRBV6-3 and TRBJ1-1; no clear D. This CDR3 contains 14 residues. Germline V gives CDR1 MNHEY, CDR2 SVGEGT. Trimming shortened V by 3 bases and J by 6 bases, and 14 bases separated the two germline ends. In DNA, the CDR3 is TGTGCCAGCAGTTATTATTCTGGCGGCTCTGAAGCTTTCTTT. It yields the protein CASSYYSGGSEAFF.

In its sample, this clonotype was seen a few times. The chain uses TRBV7-3 and TRBJ2-3; 7 bases agree with TRBD2. Per germline, CDR1 SGHTA and CDR2 FQGTGA. The V segment lost 6 bases and the J segment 6 bases; nucleotides outside the gene matches: 12. The CDR3 is 15 amino acids. CDR3 DNA: TGTGCCAGCAGTAGGCAGACCGCGGGAGAGGATACGCAGTATTTT. It specifies CASSRQTAGEDTQYF.

This clonotype has just a few counts. The chain employs TRBV7-2 and TRBJ1-6, with D possibly matching TRBD1 (6 bases). This CDR3 has 14 residues. Between the trimmed V and J ends, which lost 6 bases and 10 bases, there was a span of 16 bases. Germline V gene data show CDR1 as SGHTA and CDR2 as FQGNSA. CDR3 coding DNA: TGTGCCAGCAGTACAGGGACCTATGGGTCACCCCTCCACTTT. The encoded protein is CASSTGTYGSPLHF.

This clonotype showed up many times. The chain uses TRBV5-6 and TRBJ1-5; D not resolved. Trimming took 5 bases from V and 6 from J, leaving 15 bases between them. The CDR3 spans 14 residues. Germline-derived CDR1 and CDR2 are SGHDT and YYEEEE. CDR3 protein: CASSRGPRGQPQHF. The CDR3 DNA is TGTGCCAGCAGTCGTGGACCGCGCGGTCAGCCCCAGCATTTT.

The chain employs TRBV12-5 and TRBJ2-1; no clear D gene. The germline gives CDR1 LGHNT, CDR2 FRNRAP. V was clipped by 0 bases and J by 5 bases, with 8 bases between them. The CDR3 loop spans 14 amino acids. CDR3 region: CASGLVGLNNEQFF. CDR3 nucleotide sequence: TGTGCTAGTGGTTTGGTAGGGCTGAACAATGAGCAGTTCTTC.

The table lists this clonotype with a few counts. The chain uses TRBV7-9 and TRBJ1-5; tentative D call: TRBD1 (5 bases). The V end lost 4 bases, the J end lost 4 bases, and 14 bases lay between the germline ends. Germline V lookup: CDR1 SEHNR, CDR2 FQNEAQ (reference sequence). The CDR3 is 15 amino acids. Here the CDR3 reads CASSSAAGPNQPQHF. The CDR3 nucleotides read TGTGCCAGCAGCTCGGCGGCAGGGCCTAATCAGCCCCAGCATTTT.

The chain uses TRBV28 and TRBJ2-3; 8 bases are shared with TRBD2. CDR1 is MDHEN and CDR2 is SYDVKM in the germline V gene. V was clipped by 3 bases and J by 0 bases; unmatched bases: 8. The length of the CDR3 is 17 residues. The CDR3 DNA reads as TGTGCCAGCAGTTTCTCTACTAGCGGCCCAAGCACAGATACGCAGTATTTT. Protein: CASSFSTSGPSTDTQYF. Based on the CDR3 plus reference TRBV28 and TRBJ2-3, the full variable domain is DVKVTQSSRYLVKRTGEKVFLECVQDMDHENMFWYRQDPGLGLRLIYFSYDVKMKEKGDIPEGYSVSREKKERFSLILESASTNQTSMYLCASSFSTSGPSTDTQYFGPGTRLTVL.

This clonotype was found a few times. This chain joins TRBV20-1 and TRBJ1-1; TRBD1 matches 11 bases. The length of the CDR3 is 15 residues. Germline loops: CDR1 DFQATT, CDR2 SNEGSKA (reference sequence). V shed 4 bases and J 5 bases; nucleotides not matched to a gene: 9. CDR3 protein: CSATIGTGGRTEAFF. In DNA, the CDR3 is TGCAGTGCTACCATAGGGACAGGGGGTCGGACTGAAGCTTTCTTT.

This clonotype was seen more than once but under ten times. This chain uses TRBV19 with TRBJ2-7; no clear D gene. This CDR3 contains 14 residues. The germline V and J ends were trimmed by 3 bases and 7 bases, with 16 bases remaining between them. The germline gives CDR1 LNHDA, CDR2 SQIVND (reference sequence). The CDR3 nucleotides read TGTGCCAGTAGTATGTCGGAATGGTCACAAGAGCAGTACTTC. Protein sequence: CASSMSEWSQEQYF.

This clonotype showed up many times. The gene calls are TRBV7-8 and TRBJ2-2; D is uncertain. Germline V CDR1 and CDR2: SGHVS, FQNEAQ. CDR3 length: 12 amino acids. V gave up 1 base and J gave up 6 bases, with 3 bases separating them. CDR3 sequence (DNA): TGTGCCAGCAGCTTAGACTCCGGGGAGCTGTTTTTT. It translates to CASSLDSGELFF.

This CDR3 reads CASSPDQGRETQYF. The CDR3 DNA is TGTGCCAGCAGCCCCGACCAAGGGCGGGAGACCCAGTACTTC. This chain uses TRBV11-2 with TRBJ2-5; unclear D gene. Looked up from germline, CDR1 is SGHAT and CDR2 is FQNNGV. V dropped 5 bases and J dropped 5 bases, with 15 bases sitting between them. The CDR3 covers 14 residues.

The CDR3 protein is CASSSQQPEAFF. The CDR3 DNA is TGTGCCAGCAGCTCCCAACAGCCTGAAGCTTTCTTT. V usage is TRBV7-6 and J usage is TRBJ1-1; D is undetermined. Germline CDR1 SGHVS, CDR2 FNYEAQ. Trimming shortened V by 4 bases and J by 6 bases, and 9 bases separated the two germline ends. CDR3 size: 12 residues.

This clonotype has more than one count but fewer than ten. V and J are TRBV6-6 and TRBJ2-2; 10 bases match TRBD1. Germline loops: CDR1 MNHNY, CDR2 SVGAGI (reference sequence). The CDR3 extends over 17 amino acids. After removal of 6 bases from V and 5 bases from J, the junction contained 12 bases not matched to a gene. CDR3 sequence (DNA): TGTGCCAGCAGCACCCCTATCGACAGGGGGCGAACCGGGGAGCTGTTTTTT. Amino acid sequence: CASSTPIDRGRTGELFF.

The sample holds a few counts of this clonotype. The V and J genes are TRBV2 and TRBJ2-5; 12 bases are shared with TRBD2. Trimming at V came to 2 bases and at J to 4 bases, leaving 5 bases not matched to a gene. This CDR3 contains 16 residues. From germline, CDR1 is SNHLY and CDR2 FYNNEI. CDR3 residues: CASSELAGGSRETQYF. CDR3 coding DNA: TGTGCCAGCAGTGAACTAGCGGGAGGGAGTCGAGAGACCCAGTACTTC. Variable domain in full (rest from reference TRBV2 and TRBJ2-5): EPEVTQTPSHQVTQMGQEVILRCVPISNHLYFYWYRQILGQKVEFLVSFYNNEISEKSEIFDDQFSVERPDGSNFTLKIRSTKLEDSAMYFCASSELAGGSRETQYFGPGTRLLVL.

This clonotype was detected a few times. The chain has TRBV28 and TRBJ2-1, with D perhaps assigned TRBD1 or TRBD2 (5 bases each). The CDR3 totals 18 residues. V lost 5 bases and J lost 6, with 26 bases in between. CDR1 and CDR2 (germline): MDHEN, SYDVKM. The CDR3: CASSGVGPTDFAGNEQFF. Here the CDR3 DNA reads TGTGCCAGCAGTGGGGTGGGACCAACGGACTTTGCGGGCAATGAGCAGTTCTTC.

The chain links TRBV19 to TRBJ1-1; no clear D. The CDR3 is made up of 12 amino acids. Germline V lookup: CDR1 LNHDA, CDR2 SQIVND (reference sequence). V was clipped by 8 bases and J by 1 base, with 8 bases between them. CDR3 loop: CASGRRNTEAFF. The CDR3 DNA reads TGTGCCAGTGGCAGACGGAACACTGAAGCTTTCTTT.

Concerning this clonotype itself: A much larger clone is a single base away; this may be a read error. The V and J genes are TRBV7-2 and TRBJ2-3; D is perhaps TRBD1 (6 bases). The CDR3 extends over 17 amino acids. V dropped 4 bases and J dropped 3 bases, with 20 bases sitting between them. CDR1 and CDR2 from the germline V gene are SGHTA and FQGNSA. The CDR3 region is CASSSLAGVRGTDTQYF. The CDR3 nucleotides are TGTGCCAGCAGCTCACTGGCCGGGGTCAGGGGAACAGATACGCAGTATTTT.

This clonotype was seen only once. V is TRBV11-3 and J is TRBJ1-1; D unresolved. This CDR3 is 11 amino acids long. The V gene lost 5 bases and the J gene lost 3 bases, with 4 bases spanning the gap. The germline CDR1 and CDR2 sequences are SGHNT and YENEEA. CDR3 protein: CASSQDTEAFF. The CDR3 coding sequence is TGTGCCAGCAGCCAAGACACTGAAGCTTTCTTT.

This clonotype came up many times. The J gene is TRBJ1-1, the V gene TRBV7-2; D is unresolved. V dropped 2 bases and J dropped 5 bases, with 6 bases sitting between them. This CDR3 is 12 amino acids long. CDR1 and CDR2 (germline): SGHTA, FQGNSA. Written as DNA, the CDR3 is TGTGCCAGCAGCTTAAGGAGGACTGAAGCTTTCTTT. Translating gives CASSLRRTEAFF.

The chain couples TRBV7-8 to TRBJ2-5; D unclear. The germline V gene has CDR1 SGHVS and CDR2 FQNEAQ. Trimming removed 0 bases at V and 5 bases at J, with 10 bases between. This CDR3 has 14 residues. CDR3 residues: CASSLAGISETQYF. The CDR3 DNA is TGTGCCAGCAGCTTAGCGGGAATAAGCGAGACCCAGTACTTC.

The V call is TRBV7-9, the J call TRBJ1-5; D is undetermined. The CDR3 extends over 14 amino acids. Germline values: CDR1 SEHNR, CDR2 FQNEAQ (reference sequence). Trimming removed 11 bases at V and 0 bases at J, with 14 bases between. The CDR3 DNA reads as TGTGCCTCTTCGGACGGTAATAGCAATCAGCCCCAGCATTTT. It yields the protein CASSDGNSNQPQHF.

The rearrangement joins TRBV29-1 to TRBJ1-1, with unresolved D. Trimming left V 2 bases short and J 1 base short, with 8 bases between. The germline gives CDR1 SQVTM, CDR2 ANQGSEA. This CDR3 spans 13 amino acids. DNA for the CDR3: TGCAGCGTTGAATCAGGCAGGAACACTGAAGCTTTCTTT. Amino acid sequence: CSVESGRNTEAFF.

The V call is TRBV20-1, the J call TRBJ2-5, with 11 bases that match TRBD2. With V trimmed by 4 bases and J by 2 bases, 3 bases remained unmatched. The CDR3 covers 14 residues. The germline V gene has CDR1 DFQATT and CDR2 SNEGSKA (reference sequence). CDR3 sequence (DNA): TGCAGTGCTACAGGGACTAGCGGACAAGAGACCCAGTACTTC. It is translated as CSATGTSGQETQYF.

V usage is TRBV11-2 and J usage is TRBJ2-2; D ambiguous. Trimming left V 5 bases short and J 1 base short, with 8 bases between. Germline-derived CDR1 and CDR2 are SGHAT and FQNNGV. There are 14 residues in the CDR3. The CDR3 sequence: CASSRALNTGELFF. CDR3 DNA sequence: TGTGCCAGCAGCCGCGCCTTGAACACCGGGGAGCTGTTTTTT.

The gene calls are TRBV29-1 and TRBJ2-3; D is unclear. The CDR3 contains 13 residues. Trimming cost V 4 bases and J 2 bases, with 10 bases left between them. Germline CDR1 and CDR2: SQVTM and ANQGSEA. CDR3 sequence: CSVVVRATDTQYF. The CDR3 bases are TGCAGCGTTGTGGTTCGAGCCACAGATACGCAGTATTTT.

Only a few counts were recorded for this clonotype. This rearrangement joins TRBV6-5 to TRBJ2-3; 7 bases match TRBD2. After removal of 4 bases from V and 4 bases from J, the junction contained 8 bases not matched to a gene. In germline, CDR1 is MNHEY, CDR2 SVGAGI. The CDR3 contains 15 residues. This CDR3 reads CASSSRAGWSDTQYF. CDR3 in DNA: TGTGCCAGCAGTTCCCGAGCGGGATGGTCAGATACGCAGTATTTT.

The CDR3 DNA reads as TGTGCCAGCAGCTCAACAGCCGCGAGGGGGTCGAACACCGGGGAGCTGTTTTTT. Translation gives CASSSTAARGSNTGELFF. The V and J genes are TRBV7-4 and TRBJ2-2; D might be TRBD1 (6 bases). Trimming stripped 4 bases from V and 0 bases from J, with 18 bases between. The CDR3 sequence is 18 residues long. Germline V gene sequence: CDR1 SGHVT, CDR2 SQSDAQ.

The chain links TRBV5-4 to TRBJ2-3; D is possibly TRBD1 or TRBD2 (5 bases each). V lost 0 bases, J lost 4 bases, and 18 bases lay in between. The CDR3 is made up of 17 amino acids. CDR1 is SGHNT and CDR2 is YYREEE in the germline V gene (reference sequence). The CDR3 DNA reads TGTGCCAGCAGCTTGGTGTCGGCGAGGGGAATCCCAGATACGCAGTATTTT. Protein sequence: CASSLVSARGIPDTQYF.